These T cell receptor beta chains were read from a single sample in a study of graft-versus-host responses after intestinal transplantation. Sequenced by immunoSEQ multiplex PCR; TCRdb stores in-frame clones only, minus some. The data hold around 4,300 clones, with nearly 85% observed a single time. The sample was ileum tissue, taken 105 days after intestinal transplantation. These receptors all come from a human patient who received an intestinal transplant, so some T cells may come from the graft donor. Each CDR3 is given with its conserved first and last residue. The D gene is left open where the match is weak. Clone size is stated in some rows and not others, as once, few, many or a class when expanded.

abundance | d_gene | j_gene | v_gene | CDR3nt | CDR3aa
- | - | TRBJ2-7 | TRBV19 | TGTGCCAGTACCGGGAATTCCTACGAGCAGTACTTC | CASTGNSYEQYF
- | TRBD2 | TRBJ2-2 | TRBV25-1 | TGTGCCAGCAGTGGACTAGCGGGGAACACCGGGGAGCTGTTTTTT | CASSGLAGNTGELFF
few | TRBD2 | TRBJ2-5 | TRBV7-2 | TGTGCCAGCAGCCCATACCTAGCGGGGGGGCGAAAGACCCAGTACTTC | CASSPYLAGGRKTQYF
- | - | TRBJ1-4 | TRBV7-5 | TGTGTCAGAAGCTTACCGGGACCTCTAAATGAAAAACTGTTTTTT | CVRSLPGPLNEKLFF
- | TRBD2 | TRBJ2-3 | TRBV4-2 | TGTGCCAGCAGCCAGACTGTAGCGGGAAGGACAGATACGCAGTATTTT | CASSQTVAGRTDTQYF
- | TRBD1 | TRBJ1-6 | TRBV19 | TGTGCCAGTACAGGGGGCAATTCACCCCTCCACTTT | CASTGGNSPLHF
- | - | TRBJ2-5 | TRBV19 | TGTGCCAGTAGTATGCGGATCGGAGAGACCCAGTACTTC | CASSMRIGETQYF
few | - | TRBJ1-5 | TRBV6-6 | TGTGCCAGCAGGAAAGGGGGTGATAATAGCAATCAGCCCCAGCATTTT | CASRKGGDNSNQPQHF
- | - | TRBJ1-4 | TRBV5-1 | TGCGCCAGCAGCCCGGCCAGAGAGCTATCTAATGAAAAACTGTTTTTT | CASSPARELSNEKLFF
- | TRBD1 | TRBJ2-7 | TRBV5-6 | TGTGCCAGCAGCCTCTCTGACAGGGTTCCTTTCGAGCAGTACTTC | CASSLSDRVPFEQYF
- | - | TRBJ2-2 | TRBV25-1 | TGTGCCAGCAGTTCTAGGGACACCGGGGAGCTGTTTTTT | CASSSRDTGELFF
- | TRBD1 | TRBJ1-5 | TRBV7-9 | TGTGCCAGCAGCGGACAGGGTAGCAATCAGCCCCAGCATTTT | CASSGQGSNQPQHF
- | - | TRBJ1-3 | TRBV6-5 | TGTGCCAGCAGATCCGACCCCGGAGGAAACACCATATATTTT | CASRSDPGGNTIYF
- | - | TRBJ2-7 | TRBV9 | TGTGCCAGCAGCGTAGCCGGGACTCCCACCTACGAGCAGTACTTC | CASSVAGTPTYEQYF
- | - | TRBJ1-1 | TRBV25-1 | TGTGCCAGCAGTGATGATCAGACAAATGGGGAGCTCAGCACTGAAGCTTTCTTT | CASSDDQTNGELSTEAFF
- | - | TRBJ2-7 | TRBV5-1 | TGCGCCAGCGAAGGGGTCGGACACGAGCAGTACTTC | CASEGVGHEQYF
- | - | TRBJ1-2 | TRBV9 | TGTGCCAGCAGCGTAGGGGCAGGGACGGTCGATGGCTACACCTTC | CASSVGAGTVDGYTF
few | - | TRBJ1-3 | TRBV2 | TGTGCCAGCAGTGAGACAGTCTCTGGAAACACCATATATTTT | CASSETVSGNTIYF
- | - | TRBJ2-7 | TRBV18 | TGTGCCAGCTCACCTCTCCAGGGGAAGAATACCTACGAGCAGTACTTC | CASSPLQGKNTYEQYF
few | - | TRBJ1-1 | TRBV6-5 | TGTGCCAGCAGTTACTTTCCACCTCGACCTAACACTGAAGCTTTCTTT | CASSYFPPRPNTEAFF